The rows below give T cell receptor beta chains drawn from one sample of a study of chemoradiotherapy in HPV16-positive cancers. Only in-frame clones appear in the TCRdb table, and some are missing; sequencing was by immunoSEQ multiplex PCR. The sample carries about 15,000 clones, roughly 93% recorded once. Source: blood, taken from a patient who underwent chemoradiotherapy. These receptors all stem from a human donor with HPV-associated anogenital cancer. Each CDR3 is given with its conserved first and last residue. The D gene is left open where the match is weak. Not all rows give a size; the values are once, few, many and, for expanded clones, a class.

V,J,D,length,size,DNA,CDR3
TRBV7-9,TRBJ2-7,TRBD2,14,once,TGTGCCAGCAGCCCACTAGCGGACTCCTACGAGCAGTACTTC,CASSPLADSYEQYF
TRBV7-7,TRBJ2-3,NA,13,NA,TGTGCCAGCAGCTCGGGGATGGCAGATACGCAGTATTTT,CASSSGMADTQYF
TRBV6-6,TRBJ2-7,TRBD2,15,NA,TGTGCCAGCAGTCGACCCGGGACTAGTTCCTACGAGCAGTACTTC,CASSRPGTSSYEQYF
TRBV11-2,TRBJ1-2,TRBD1,14,NA,TGTGCCAGCAGCTACAACCAGGGGGCTAGGGGCTACACCTTC,CASSYNQGARGYTF
TRBV7-9,TRBJ2-5,NA,13,NA,TGTGCCAGCAGGGGTACAGGGAAAGAGACCCAGTACTTC,CASRGTGKETQYF
TRBV4-1,TRBJ2-1,NA,16,NA,TGCGCCAGCAGCCGAACCCTCGGCAGCTCCTACAATGAGCAGTTCTTC,CASSRTLGSSYNEQFF
TRBV5-1,TRBJ1-3,NA,15,NA,TGCGCCAGCAGCTTGGGGAGGACTTCTGGAAACACCATATATTTT,CASSLGRTSGNTIYF
TRBV6-1,TRBJ2-1,NA,11,NA,TGTGCCAGCAGTAACTACGGTGAGCAGTTCTTC,CASSNYGEQFF
TRBV27,TRBJ1-1,NA,14,NA,TGTGCCAGCAGTTTGGGCAGTAAGAACACTGAAGCTTTCTTT,CASSLGSKNTEAFF
TRBV6-6,TRBJ1-5,NA,15,NA,TGTGCCAGCAGTTACGGGGCAGGGACCAATCAGCCCCAGCATTTT,CASSYGAGTNQPQHF
TRBV18,TRBJ2-5,NA,13,NA,TGTGCCAGCTCACCAGAGGGCCGAGAGACCCAGTACTTC,CASSPEGRETQYF
TRBV7-2,TRBJ1-5,NA,14,few,TGTGCCAGCAGCTTAGCGCTAGGATATCAGCCCCAGCATTTT,CASSLALGYQPQHF
TRBV27,TRBJ2-1,NA,15,NA,TGTGCCAGCAGTTCCTGGTCGATGAATTACAATGAGCAGTTCTTC,CASSSWSMNYNEQFF
TRBV27,TRBJ1-1,TRBD1,15,NA,TGTGCCAGCAGCCCCAGACAGGGGAGGTACACTGAAGCTTTCTTT,CASSPRQGRYTEAFF
TRBV9,TRBJ2-7,TRBD1,15,NA,TGTGCCAGCAGCGCCTCCTGGGGACAGATGTACGAGCAGTACTTC,CASSASWGQMYEQYF
TRBV2,TRBJ2-3,TRBD2,13,NA,TGTGCCAGCCGGCGGGGGGGCACAGATACGCAGTATTTT,CASRRGGTDTQYF